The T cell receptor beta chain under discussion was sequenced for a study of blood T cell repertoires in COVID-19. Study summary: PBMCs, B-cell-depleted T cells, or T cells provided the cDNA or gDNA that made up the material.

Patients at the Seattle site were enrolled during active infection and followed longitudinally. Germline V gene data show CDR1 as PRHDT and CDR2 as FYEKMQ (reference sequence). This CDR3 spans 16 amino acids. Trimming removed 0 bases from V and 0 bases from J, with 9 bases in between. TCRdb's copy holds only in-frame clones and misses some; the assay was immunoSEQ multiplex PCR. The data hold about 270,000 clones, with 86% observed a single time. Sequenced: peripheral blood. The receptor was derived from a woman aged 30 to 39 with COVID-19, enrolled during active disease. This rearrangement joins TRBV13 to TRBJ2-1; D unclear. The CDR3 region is CASSLGGLSSYNEQFF. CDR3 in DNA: TGTGCCAGCAGCTTAGGGGGCCTGAGCTCCTACAATGAGCAGTTCTTC.